Many counts were recorded for the clone carrying this T cell receptor (beta chain). The library protocol tagged individual cDNA molecules with unique molecular identifiers. TCRdb ran MiXCR on the 5' RACE reads and lists one entry per CDR3 protein. The top ten clones hold roughly 0.7% of a sample with tens of thousands of distinct CDR3 sequences, approximately 2.9% of them seen once. The source of the sample is a study of early T cells in non-severe SARS-CoV-2 infection. Study as a whole: It was bulk RNA from unsorted whole blood that was sequenced, and the chains were unpaired.

Trimming took 0 bases from V and 4 from J; bases not matched to a gene: 5. The CDR3 totals 15 residues. The germline gives CDR1 ENHRY, CDR2 SYGVKD. This rearrangement joins TRBV10-3 to TRBJ2-5; the match to TRBD2 covers 7 bases. The source of this sequence is an adult who was a healthcare worker with PCR-confirmed SARS-CoV-2 infection or an uninfected control (not recorded which). The sample comprised whole blood. The CDR3 nucleotides are TGTGCCATCAGTGAGTCTCAGGGAGGGAGAGAGACCCAGTACTTC. It encodes CAISESQGGRETQYF.